These T cell receptor beta chains were read from a single sample in a study of shared clonotypes between healthy human individuals. Measured with immunoSEQ multiplex PCR; TCRdb has only the in-frame clones, and not every one. The sample records roughly 500,000 clones, over 60% being singletons. Sequenced material: PBMCs. These receptors were obtained from a woman between 40 and 50 years old in good health. Some clones in this sample may be carry-over from other donors' samples. CDR3s include the opening cysteine and the closing phenylalanine or tryptophan. D genes are given only for firm matches. Clone size, where shown, is once, few, many, or a class for clones that have expanded.

CDR3 protein: CTSSPTKVPSGNSYNEQFF; CDR3 DNA: TGCACCAGCAGCCCGACGAAAGTCCCAAGCGGGAACTCCTACAATGAGCAGTTCTTC; V gene: TRBV1; D gene: -; clone size: -; J gene: TRBJ2-1
CDR3 protein: CASSFQGLAGQNEQYF; CDR3 DNA: TGTGCCAGCAGTTTTCAGGGCCTAGCGGGACAGAACGAGCAGTACTTC; V gene: TRBV28; D gene: TRBD2; clone size: -; J gene: TRBJ2-7
CDR3 protein: CAWSTHYGYTF; CDR3 DNA: TGTGCCTGGAGCACCCACTATGGCTACACCTTC; V gene: TRBV30; D gene: -; clone size: -; J gene: TRBJ1-2
CDR3 protein: CASSPRGLAGANEQFF; CDR3 DNA: TGTGCCAGCAGCCCCCGCGGACTAGCGGGAGCCAATGAGCAGTTCTTC; V gene: TRBV7-2; D gene: TRBD2; clone size: once; J gene: TRBJ2-1
CDR3 protein: CASSFIGGVSYNEQFF; CDR3 DNA: TGTGCCAGCTCTTTCATAGGAGGGGTCTCCTACAATGAGCAGTTCTTC; V gene: TRBV19; D gene: -; clone size: -; J gene: TRBJ2-1
CDR3 protein: CASSQGQGYGYTF; CDR3 DNA: TGTGCCAGCAGCCAAGGACAGGGGTACGGCTACACCTTC; V gene: TRBV14; D gene: TRBD1; clone size: -; J gene: TRBJ1-2
CDR3 protein: CASSPPSGTGGGYGYTF; CDR3 DNA: TGTGCCAGCTCACCACCGTCCGGGACAGGGGGAGGCTATGGCTACACCTTC; V gene: TRBV18; D gene: TRBD1; clone size: -; J gene: TRBJ1-2
CDR3 protein: CASTKTGGNSPLHF; CDR3 DNA: TGTGCCAGCACCAAAACAGGGGGAAATTCACCCCTCCACTTT; V gene: TRBV27; D gene: TRBD1; clone size: -; J gene: TRBJ1-6
CDR3 protein: CASSEGTGLNEKLFF; CDR3 DNA: TGTGCCAGCAGCGAGGGGACAGGGCTTAATGAAAAACTGTTTTTT; V gene: TRBV27; D gene: TRBD1; clone size: -; J gene: TRBJ1-4
CDR3 protein: CASSLANLPGYEQYF; CDR3 DNA: TGTGCCAGCAGTTTAGCTAACCTCCCGGGGTACGAGCAGTACTTC; V gene: TRBV27; D gene: -; clone size: few; J gene: TRBJ2-7
CDR3 protein: CASSEEGRGTYEQYF; CDR3 DNA: TGTGCCAGCAGTGAAGAGGGCCGGGGCACCTACGAGCAGTACTTC; V gene: TRBV6-1; D gene: -; clone size: many; J gene: TRBJ2-7
CDR3 protein: CSVDRAGTGELFF; CDR3 DNA: TGCAGCGTTGACAGGGCTGGGACCGGGGAGCTGTTTTTT; V gene: TRBV29-1; D gene: -; clone size: many; J gene: TRBJ2-2
CDR3 protein: CASSLFNVGAGNTEAFF; CDR3 DNA: TGTGCCAGCAGTTTATTTAATGTCGGGGCTGGGAACACTGAAGCTTTCTTT; V gene: TRBV27; D gene: -; clone size: -; J gene: TRBJ1-1
CDR3 protein: CASSLAGGSTDTQYF; CDR3 DNA: TGTGCCAGCAGCTTAGCGGGCGGGAGCACAGATACGCAGTATTTT; V gene: TRBV7-2; D gene: -; clone size: -; J gene: TRBJ2-3
CDR3 protein: CASSSITTGVNTEAFF; CDR3 DNA: TGTGCCAGTAGCTCAATAACAACAGGCGTGAACACTGAAGCTTTCTTT; V gene: TRBV19; D gene: -; clone size: few; J gene: TRBJ1-1
CDR3 protein: CASSPLDRDYGYTF; CDR3 DNA: TGTGCCAGCAGTCCCCTGGACAGGGACTATGGCTACACCTTC; V gene: TRBV28; D gene: TRBD1; clone size: -; J gene: TRBJ1-2
CDR3 protein: CASSVVEGIAGELFF; CDR3 DNA: TGTGCCAGCAGCGTAGTCGAAGGCATCGCCGGGGAGCTGTTTTTT; V gene: TRBV9; D gene: -; clone size: few; J gene: TRBJ2-2
CDR3 protein: CASSQGSNTEAFF; CDR3 DNA: TGTGCCAGCAGCCAGGGCTCCAACACTGAAGCTTTCTTT; V gene: TRBV6-5; D gene: -; clone size: -; J gene: TRBJ1-1
CDR3 protein: CASSLDTLTYEQYF; CDR3 DNA: TGTGCCAGCAGCTTAGATACACTTACCTACGAGCAGTACTTC; V gene: TRBV11-2; D gene: -; clone size: -; J gene: TRBJ2-7
CDR3 protein: CASSYIGGGNQPQHF; CDR3 DNA: TGTGCCAGCAGTTATATTGGGGGGGGGAATCAGCCCCAGCATTTT; V gene: TRBV27; D gene: -; clone size: -; J gene: TRBJ1-5
CDR3 protein: CASTISRDRSYEQYF; CDR3 DNA: TGTGCCAGCACTATATCCCGGGACAGGTCCTACGAGCAGTACTTC; V gene: TRBV28; D gene: TRBD1; clone size: -; J gene: TRBJ2-7
CDR3 protein: CASSLGRGPSQPQHF; CDR3 DNA: TGTGCCAGCAGTTTGGGGAGGGGGCCGAGTCAGCCCCAGCATTTT; V gene: TRBV28; D gene: TRBD1; clone size: -; J gene: TRBJ1-5
CDR3 protein: CASSDDRSHNEQFF; CDR3 DNA: TGTGCCAGCAGCGACGACAGGTCACACAATGAGCAGTTCTTC; V gene: TRBV9; D gene: -; clone size: -; J gene: TRBJ2-1
CDR3 protein: CASSLGQSSYGYTF; CDR3 DNA: TGTGCCAGCAGCCTTGGACAGTCGTCTTATGGCTACACCTTC; V gene: TRBV14; D gene: -; clone size: -; J gene: TRBJ1-2
CDR3 protein: CASSSGDGTDYGYTF; CDR3 DNA: TGCGCCAGCAGCTCGGGCGACGGGACAGACTATGGCTACACCTTC; V gene: TRBV5-1; D gene: TRBD1; clone size: -; J gene: TRBJ1-2
CDR3 protein: CASSLVAGGAGAQYF; CDR3 DNA: TGTGCCAGCAGCTTAGTGGCGGGGGGCGCGGGCGCCCAGTACTTC; V gene: TRBV7-6; D gene: TRBD2; clone size: few; J gene: TRBJ2-5
CDR3 protein: CASSDQGDYGELFF; CDR3 DNA: TGTGCCAGCAGTGACCAAGGGGATTACGGGGAGCTGTTTTTT; V gene: TRBV25-1; D gene: -; clone size: -; J gene: TRBJ2-2
CDR3 protein: CASSFIGQAYEQYF; CDR3 DNA: TGTGCCAGCAGTTTCATCGGACAGGCCTACGAGCAGTACTTC; V gene: TRBV28; D gene: TRBD1; clone size: -; J gene: TRBJ2-7
CDR3 protein: CAWSDGFPGGNTIYF; CDR3 DNA: TGTGCCTGGAGCGACGGATTCCCTGGTGGAAACACCATATATTTT; V gene: TRBV30; D gene: -; clone size: -; J gene: TRBJ1-3
CDR3 protein: CASSPPTASTDTQYF; CDR3 DNA: TGTGCCAGCTCACCACCGACAGCTAGCACAGATACGCAGTATTTT; V gene: TRBV18; D gene: -; clone size: -; J gene: TRBJ2-3
CDR3 protein: CASSFGYNQPQHF; CDR3 DNA: TGTGCCAGCAGTTTCGGCTACAATCAGCCCCAGCATTTT; V gene: TRBV27; D gene: -; clone size: -; J gene: TRBJ1-5
CDR3 protein: CASSSIYFSGANVLTF; CDR3 DNA: TGTGCCAGCAGTTCTATCTATTTTTCTGGGGCCAACGTCCTGACTTTC; V gene: TRBV28; D gene: -; clone size: -; J gene: TRBJ2-6
CDR3 protein: CASSQSTGIEQYF; CDR3 DNA: TGTGCCAGCAGTCAATCGACAGGGATCGAGCAGTACTTC; V gene: TRBV28; D gene: TRBD1; clone size: few; J gene: TRBJ2-7
CDR3 protein: CASSLGAKGAWGNTIYF; CDR3 DNA: TGCGCCAGCAGTCTAGGGGCTAAGGGGGCATGGGGAAACACCATATATTTT; V gene: TRBV23-1; D gene: TRBD1; clone size: -; J gene: TRBJ1-3
CDR3 protein: CAWNRLATMQFF; CDR3 DNA: TGTGCCTGGAATAGACTAGCGACGATGCAGTTCTTC; V gene: TRBV30; D gene: TRBD2; clone size: few; J gene: TRBJ2-1
CDR3 protein: CASSLGTNQPQHF; CDR3 DNA: TGTGCCAGCAGCTTGGGTACCAATCAGCCCCAGCATTTT; V gene: TRBV5-7; D gene: -; clone size: few; J gene: TRBJ1-5